These 21 T cell receptor beta chains came from one sample sequenced in a study of OX40 agonist ivuxolimab in advanced cancers. TCRdb's copy holds only in-frame clones and misses some; the assay was immunoSEQ multiplex PCR. The sample holds around 65,000 clones, around nine tenths seen once. Specimen: CD4+ or CD8+ T cells sorted from blood, collected in a trial of the OX40 agonist ivuxolimab. Source of these receptors: an adult with an advanced solid tumor such as melanoma, head and neck, liver or kidney cancer.

This chain joins TRBV4-2 and TRBJ2-7; TRBD1 aligns across 9 bases. V lost 2 bases to trimming and J lost 3 bases; unmatched junction nucleotides: 14. This CDR3 has 18 residues. Per germline, CDR1 LGHNA and CDR2 YNFKEQ. CDR3 residues: CASSQQGGGTGLFYEQYF. The CDR3 DNA reads as TGTGCCAGCAGCCAACAGGGCGGAGGGACAGGGCTCTTCTACGAGCAGTACTTC.

In this sample, this clone turned up once. This chain connects TRBV11-3 to TRBJ1-2, with 9 bases identical to TRBD1. The germline V gene encodes CDR1 SGHNT and CDR2 YENEEA. Trimming at V came to 5 bases and at J to 4 bases, leaving 8 bases not matched to a gene. CDR3 length equals 15 residues. Written as DNA, the CDR3 is TGTGCCAGCAGCCCGGACAGGGGAGTCGTCTATGGCTACACCTTC. This gives the protein CASSPDRGVVYGYTF.

The chain uses TRBV10-1 and TRBJ2-5, with 7 bases that match TRBD1. Germline V CDR1 and CDR2: WNHNN, SYGVQD (reference sequence). The CDR3 is 12 residues long. J lost 7 bases, V lost 8 bases, and 7 bases had no gene match. The CDR3 coding sequence is TGCGCCAGCCAAGGGGACAGCGGGACCCAGTACTTC. The encoded protein is CASQGDSGTQYF.

This sequence joins TRBV27 and TRBJ1-5; D is ambiguous. Germline CDR1 MNHEY, CDR2 SMNVEV (reference sequence). This CDR3 region has 15 residues. V was clipped by 6 bases and J by 0 bases, with 12 bases between them. The CDR3 DNA sequence: TGTGCCAGCAGCGCGGCATTCCTTAGCAATCAGCCCCAGCATTTT. This sequence encodes CASSAAFLSNQPQHF.

This clone has just one count. This rearrangement joins TRBV6-5 to TRBJ2-7; maybe TRBD2 (6 bases). Germline V CDR1 and CDR2: MNHEY, SVGAGI. This CDR3 region has 13 residues. V shed 5 bases and J shed 4 bases, with 12 bases lying between them. This CDR3 reads CASSIDGGYEQYF. CDR3 sequence (DNA): TGTGCCAGCAGTATAGACGGAGGGTACGAGCAGTACTTC.

The V and J genes are TRBV10-3 and TRBJ2-1; D is unclear. Trimming removed 3 bases from V and 0 bases from J, with 9 bases in between. Germline CDR1 reads ENHRY; CDR2 reads SYGVKD. The CDR3 totals 15 residues. DNA of the CDR3: TGTGCCATCAGTGATCCCGAGAGCTCCTACAATGAGCAGTTCTTC. Its translation is CAISDPESSYNEQFF.

The chain uses TRBV6-5 and TRBJ2-1; 7 positions match TRBD1. Trimming at V came to 10 bases and at J to 8 bases, leaving 17 bases not matched to a gene. CDR1 is MNHEY, CDR2 SVGAGI, per germline. This CDR3 has 15 residues. The CDR3 protein is CATLRTGGLWDEQFF. The CDR3 DNA reads as TGTGCCACCCTCCGGACAGGCGGCCTTTGGGATGAGCAGTTCTTC.

The J gene is TRBJ1-4, the V gene TRBV2; D might be TRBD1 (6 bases). V lost 4 bases to trimming and J lost 16 bases, with 13 bases between them. Germline CDR1 SNHLY, CDR2 FYNNEI. The CDR3 spans 11 residues. CDR3 protein: CASSAHRDRFF. Written as DNA, the CDR3 is TGTGCCAGCAGTGCCCACAGGGATCGGTTTTTT.

This clone was counted a single time. The chain joins TRBV7-9 to TRBJ2-7, with 8 bases fitting TRBD1. V was clipped by 5 bases and J by 6 bases; unmatched bases: 6. The length of the CDR3 is 13 residues. CDR1 is SEHNR and CDR2 is FQNEAQ in the germline V gene (reference sequence). CDR3 coding DNA: TGTGCCAGCAGCCCAGGGACAGGCGGCGAGCAGTACTTC. As protein: CASSPGTGGEQYF.

V usage is TRBV25-1 and J usage is TRBJ2-1; 11 bases fit TRBD2. The CDR3 has 16 amino acids. Trimming cost V 4 bases and J 3 bases; bases outside gene matches: 5. CDR1 MGHDK and CDR2 SYGVNS come from the germline V gene. The CDR3 bases are TGTGCCAGCAGTGGAGTACTAGCGGGAGACTACAATGAGCAGTTCTTC. The encoded protein is CASSGVLAGDYNEQFF.

This clone was found once. The chain links TRBV27 to TRBJ2-1, with a tentative D call TRBD2 (5 bases). The germline V and J ends were trimmed by 6 bases and 7 bases, with 19 bases remaining between them. This CDR3 spans 15 amino acids. In germline, CDR1 is MNHEY, CDR2 SMNVEV (reference sequence). The CDR3 coding sequence is TGTGCCAGCAGGCCTGGGCGGGCCTTTATTAATGAGCAGTTCTTC. It specifies CASRPGRAFINEQFF.

The sample holds one count of this clone. This chain joins TRBV5-1 and TRBJ2-7; TRBD2 might be the D (7 bases). CDR3 length: 14 amino acids. V dropped 3 bases and J dropped 6 bases, with 16 bases sitting between them. CDR1 is SGHRS, CDR2 YFSETQ, per germline. This CDR3 is CASSWGGGSIEQYF. DNA of the CDR3: TGCGCCAGCAGCTGGGGGGGCGGGAGCATCGAGCAGTACTTC.

This clone was seen more than once but under ten times. The V call is TRBV6-5, the J call TRBJ2-7; tentatively, D is TRBD1 or TRBD2 (5 bases each). The CDR3 spans 13 residues. Germline V gene sequence: CDR1 MNHEY, CDR2 SVGAGI. Trimming removed 2 bases at V and 6 bases at J, with 11 bases between. CDR3 bases: TGTGCCAGCAGTTACCATCTTGGGGGCGAGCAGTACTTC. This sequence encodes CASSYHLGGEQYF.

This clone was counted a single time. The gene calls are TRBV7-9 and TRBJ1-1; no reliable D call. This CDR3 region has 11 residues. CDR1 and CDR2 (germline): SEHNR, FQNEAQ (reference sequence). With 10 bases removed from V and 1 base from J, the gap between germline ends came to 7 bases. The CDR3 DNA follows: TGTGCCACCCCAGGGAACACTGAAGCTTTCTTT. It translates to CATPGNTEAFF. The entire variable domain, with the rest obtained from reference TRBV7-9 and TRBJ1-1, is as follows: DTGVSQNPRHKITKRGQNVTFRCDPISEHNRLYWYRQTLGQGPEFLTYFQNEAQLEKSRLLSDRFSAERPKGSFSTLEIQRTEQGDSAMYLCATPGNTEAFFGQGTRLTVV.

About this clone itself: Relative to the germline gene, one junction end is altered; a read error may explain this. The rearrangement joins TRBV13 to TRBJ2-1; no reliable D call. The CDR3 extends over 13 amino acids. The V gene's germline CDR1 is PRHDT and CDR2 FYEKMQ (reference sequence). The CDR3, as DNA: TGTGCCAGCAGTTTAGGAAGTAACAATGAGCAGTTCTTC. Its protein is CASSLGSNNEQFF. Supplemented by reference TRBV13 and TRBJ2-1, the full variable domain reads AAGVIQSPRHLIKEKRETATLKCYPIPRHDTVYWYQQGPGQDPQFLISFYEKMQSDKGSIPDRFSAQQFSDYHSELNMSSLELGDSALYFCASSLGSNNEQFFGPGTRLTVL.

The J gene is TRBJ2-3, the V gene TRBV7-3; 10 nucleotides agree with TRBD2. The CDR3 loop spans 16 amino acids. Germline CDR1 SGHTA, CDR2 FQGTGA. V lost 2 bases to trimming and J lost 2 bases; unmatched junction nucleotides: 4. The CDR3 sequence is CASSLGTSGNTDTQYF. In nucleotides, the CDR3 is TGTGCCAGCAGCTTAGGAACTAGCGGGAACACAGATACGCAGTATTTT. Using reference TRBV7-3 and TRBJ2-3 for the parts outside the CDR3, the full variable domain is GAGVSQTPSNKVTEKGKYVELRCDPISGHTALYWYRQSLGQGPEFLIYFQGTGAADDSGLPNDRFFAVRPEGSVSTLKIQRTERGDSAVYLCASSLGTSGNTDTQYFGPGTRLTVL.

The CDR3 region has the DNA TGTGCCAGCCTGCTAGCGGGAGGTCCCCTCTACAATGAGCAGTTCTTC. It is translated as CASLLAGGPLYNEQFF. The chain joins TRBV28 to TRBJ2-1; 11 positions match TRBD2. This CDR3 is 16 amino acids long. Germline V gives CDR1 MDHEN, CDR2 SYDVKM. With V trimmed by 8 bases and J by 3 bases, 9 bases remained unmatched.

The rearrangement links TRBV4-2 to TRBJ2-2; D remains ambiguous. Germline CDR1 reads LGHNA; CDR2 reads YNFKEQ. The CDR3 contains 17 residues. Deletions cut 0 bases from V and 5 bases from J, with 16 bases between. CDR3 in amino acids: CASSQESPAQRTGELFF. Written as DNA, the CDR3 is TGTGCCAGCAGCCAAGAATCCCCTGCACAGAGAACCGGGGAGCTGTTTTTT.

The rearrangement uses TRBV7-8 and TRBJ2-7; D perhaps matches TRBD1 (6 bases). Germline loops: CDR1 SGHVS, CDR2 FQNEAQ. V lost 4 bases, J lost 3 bases, and 10 bases lay in between. The CDR3 loop spans 13 amino acids. Written as DNA, the CDR3 is TGTGCCAGCAGCTCTGAGGACAGCTACGAGCAGTACTTC. Translation: CASSSEDSYEQYF.

This chain connects TRBV6-6 to TRBJ2-1; TRBD1 aligns across 10 bases. The CDR3 length is 15 residues. Germline CDR1 is MNHNY and CDR2 is SVGAGI (reference sequence). V was clipped by 6 bases and J by 4 bases; unmatched bases: 6. CDR3 amino acids: CASSPRDRGYNEQFF. The CDR3 nucleotides are TGTGCCAGCAGCCCCCGGGACAGGGGTTACAATGAGCAGTTCTTC.

This clone was found a few times. CDR3 region: CASSVDGTTNTGELFF. The CDR3 bases are TGTGCCAGCAGCGTGGACGGGACAACGAACACCGGGGAGCTGTTTTTT. V is TRBV9 and J is TRBJ2-2; D might be TRBD1 (6 bases). The V and J ends lost 2 bases and 0 bases respectively, with 11 bases between them. CDR3 length equals 16 residues. Germline values: CDR1 SGDLS, CDR2 YYNGEE.